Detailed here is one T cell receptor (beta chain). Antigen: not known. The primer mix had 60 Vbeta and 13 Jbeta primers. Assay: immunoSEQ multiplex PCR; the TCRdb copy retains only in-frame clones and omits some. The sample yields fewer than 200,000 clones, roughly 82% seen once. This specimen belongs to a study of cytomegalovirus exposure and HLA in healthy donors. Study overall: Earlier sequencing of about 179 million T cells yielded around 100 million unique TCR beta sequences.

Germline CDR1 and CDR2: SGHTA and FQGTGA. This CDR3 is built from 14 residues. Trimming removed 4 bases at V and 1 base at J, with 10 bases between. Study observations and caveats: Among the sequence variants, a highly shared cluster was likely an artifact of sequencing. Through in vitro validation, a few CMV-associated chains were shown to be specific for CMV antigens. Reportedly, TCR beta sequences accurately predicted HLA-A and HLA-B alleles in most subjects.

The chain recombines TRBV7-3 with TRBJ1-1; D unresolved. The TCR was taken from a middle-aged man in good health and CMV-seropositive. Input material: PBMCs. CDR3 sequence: CASSSQVGNTEAFF. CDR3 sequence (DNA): TGTGCCAGCAGCTCCCAGGTGGGGAACACTGAAGCTTTCTTT.